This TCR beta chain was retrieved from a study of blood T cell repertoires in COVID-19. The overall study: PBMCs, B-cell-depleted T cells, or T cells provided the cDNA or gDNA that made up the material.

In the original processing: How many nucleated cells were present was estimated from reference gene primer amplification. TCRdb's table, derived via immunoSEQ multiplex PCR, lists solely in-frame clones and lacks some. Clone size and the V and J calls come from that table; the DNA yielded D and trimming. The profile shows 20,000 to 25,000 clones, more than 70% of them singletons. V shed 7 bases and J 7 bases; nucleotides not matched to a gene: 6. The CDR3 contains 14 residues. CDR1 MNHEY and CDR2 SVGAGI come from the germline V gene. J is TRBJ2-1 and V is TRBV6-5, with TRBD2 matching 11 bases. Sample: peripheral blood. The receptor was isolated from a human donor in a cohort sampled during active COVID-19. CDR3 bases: TGTGCCAGCAAATGGGGGACTAGCGGAAATGAGCAGTTCTTC. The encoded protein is CASKWGTSGNEQFF.